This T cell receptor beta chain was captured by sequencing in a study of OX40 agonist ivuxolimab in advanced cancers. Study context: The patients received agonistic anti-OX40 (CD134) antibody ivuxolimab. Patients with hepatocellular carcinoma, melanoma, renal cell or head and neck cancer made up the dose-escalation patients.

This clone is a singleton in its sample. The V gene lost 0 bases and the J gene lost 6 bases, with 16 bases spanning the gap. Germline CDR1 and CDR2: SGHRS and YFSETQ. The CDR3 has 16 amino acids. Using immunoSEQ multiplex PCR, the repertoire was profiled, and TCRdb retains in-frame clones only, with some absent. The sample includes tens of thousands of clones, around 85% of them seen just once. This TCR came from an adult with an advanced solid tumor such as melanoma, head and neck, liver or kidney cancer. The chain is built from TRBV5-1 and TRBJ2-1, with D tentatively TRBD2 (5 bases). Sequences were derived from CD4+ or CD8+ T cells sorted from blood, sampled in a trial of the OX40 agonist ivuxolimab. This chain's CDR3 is CASSLESSRRPNEQFF. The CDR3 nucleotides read TGCGCCAGCAGCTTGGAGTCTAGCCGCCGACCCAATGAGCAGTTCTTC. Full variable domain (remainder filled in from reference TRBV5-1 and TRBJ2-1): KAGVTQTPRYLIKTRGQQVTLSCSPISGHRSVSWYQQTPGQGLQFLFEYFSETQRNKGNFPGRFSGRQFSNSRSEMNVSTLELGDSALYLCASSLESSRRPNEQFFGPGTRLTVL.